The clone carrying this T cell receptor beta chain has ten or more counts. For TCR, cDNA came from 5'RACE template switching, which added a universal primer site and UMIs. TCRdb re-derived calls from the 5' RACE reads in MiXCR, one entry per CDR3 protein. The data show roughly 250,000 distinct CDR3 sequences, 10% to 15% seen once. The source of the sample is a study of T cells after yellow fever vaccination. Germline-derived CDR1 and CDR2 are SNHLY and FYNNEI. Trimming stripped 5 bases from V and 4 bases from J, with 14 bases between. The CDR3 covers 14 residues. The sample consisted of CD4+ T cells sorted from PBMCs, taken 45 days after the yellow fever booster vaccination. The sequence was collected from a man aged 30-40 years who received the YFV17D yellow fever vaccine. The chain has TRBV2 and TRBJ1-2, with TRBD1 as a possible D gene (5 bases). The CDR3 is CASSPGSGSYGYTF. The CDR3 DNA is TGTGCCAGCAGTCCAGGGAGCGGGTCCTATGGCTACACCTTC.